The clone carrying this T cell receptor (beta chain) has only a few counts. What it binds is unknown. Using quantitative 5'-RACE with molecular barcodes, the authors made TCR beta libraries. One entry per CDR3 protein, called by TCRdb with MiXCR from the 5' RACE reads. The sample lists over 200,000 distinct CDR3 sequences; about 17% were seen once. J lost 2 bases, V lost 3 bases, and 14 bases had no gene match. The germline V gene encodes CDR1 SGDLS and CDR2 YYNGEE. The CDR3 is made up of 17 amino acids. The data were obtained in a study of CD8 T cells in ankylosing spondylitis. Overall study results and limits: Clones linked with disease were CD8+ and fairly uncommon in the peripheral blood. A motif of eight highly homologous TCR beta variants was seen as apparently characteristic of ankylosing spondylitis blood. Matched ankylosing spondylitis synovial fluid reportedly showed significant enrichment of disease-linked clones.

The sequenced material came from blood, either unsorted or a sorted T cell fraction (not recorded which). This chain uses TRBV9 with TRBJ2-7, with 7 nucleotides matching TRBD2. This clonotype originated in a male donor with ankylosing spondylitis. The CDR3 spells CASSAGPSSGPTYEQYF. The DNA of the CDR3 is TGTGCCAGCAGCGCGGGGCCGTCTAGCGGACCCACCTACGAGCAGTACTTC.